This T cell receptor beta chain was found in a study of shared T cell receptors in the human thymus. Produced via immunoSEQ multiplex PCR; TCRdb's table is partial and in-frame only. The sample contains under 450,000 clones, 95% of which appear only once. The V and J ends lost 3 bases and 6 bases respectively, with 17 bases between them. Looked up from germline, CDR1 is MDHEN and CDR2 is SYDVKM. The CDR3 has 15 amino acids. Sequencing was carried out using thymocytes. The clonotype was recovered from a human donor. The chain links TRBV28 to TRBJ1-2, with D possibly TRBD1 on 6 matching bases. CDR3 DNA sequence: TGTGCCAGCAGTTTTGCCAGGGGATCCGACAATGGCTACACCTTC. Translating gives CASSFARGSDNGYTF.